These 21 T cell receptor beta chains were sequenced from one sample in a study of response to subunit inactivated influenza vaccine. MiXCR, applied by TCRdb to the RT-PCR reads, yields one record per CDR3 protein. The sample includes under 950,000 distinct CDR3 sequences, around 20% of them seen just once. Sequenced here: PBMCs from blood, sampled about 5 days after vaccination. These receptors were collected from a man aged 45-60 years who received an inactivated influenza vaccine.

This chain uses TRBV20-1 with TRBJ2-2; 12 bases agree with TRBD2. Germline lookup yields CDR1 DFQATT and CDR2 SNEGSKA (reference sequence). V trimming: 2 bases; J trimming: 6 bases; junction bases outside the gene matches: 4. The CDR3 runs 15 residues. CDR3 sequence (DNA): TGCAGTGCTAGACCTGGGACTAGCGGGCCCGGGGAGCTGTTTTTT. This codes for CSARPGTSGPGELFF.

The chain links TRBV6-5 to TRBJ1-3; D is ambiguous. Trimming stripped 4 bases from V and 0 bases from J, with 4 bases between. The CDR3 covers 13 residues. Germline loops: CDR1 MNHEY, CDR2 SVGAGI. The CDR3 DNA reads TGTGCCAGCAGTTCAAGCTCTGGAAACACCATATATTTT. Translated, it gives CASSSSSGNTIYF.

This clonotype was detected only a few times. The genes are TRBV20-1 and TRBJ2-1, with 8 bases fitting TRBD1. The trim removed 5 bases at V and 9 bases at J, leaving 3 bases unmatched. The CDR3 spans 11 residues. The germline V gene encodes CDR1 DFQATT and CDR2 SNEGSKA (reference sequence). CDR3 loop: CSAGQGSEQFF. The CDR3 DNA follows: TGCAGTGCTGGACAGGGCAGTGAGCAGTTCTTC.

On this clonotype itself: This likely stems from a read error, as it lies one base from a far larger clone. The chain employs TRBV14 and TRBJ2-7; D gene unclear. V was pared by 2 bases and J by 3 bases, with 5 bases between. Per the germline V gene, CDR1 is SGHDN and CDR2 is FVKESK. This CDR3 has 12 residues. CDR3: CASSQWGYEQYF. The CDR3 nucleotides are TGTGCCAGCAGCCAATGGGGCTACGAGCAGTACTTC. Together with reference TRBV14 and TRBJ2-7, the CDR3 gives the full variable domain: EAGVTQFPSHSVIEKGQTVTLRCDPISGHDNLYWYRRVMGKEIKFLLHFVKESKQDESGMPNNRFLAERTGGTYSTLKVQPAELEDSGVYFCASSQWGYEQYFGPGTRLTVT.

This clonotype was observed a handful of times. The V gene is TRBV10-2, the J gene TRBJ1-2; TRBD1 aligns across 12 bases. CDR1 WSHSY and CDR2 SAAADI come from the germline V gene. Unmatched junction bases numbered 4, after V lost 4 bases and J lost 4 bases. CDR3 length: 15 amino acids. The CDR3, as DNA: TGCGCCAGCAGTGGGGACAGGGGGCTTAGCTATGGCTACACCTTC. The encoded protein is CASSGDRGLSYGYTF.

This clonotype was found a few times. This chain joins TRBV12-3 or TRBV12-4 and TRBJ2-7; TRBD1 matches 7 bases. V shed 6 bases and J 7 bases; nucleotides not matched to a gene: 9. This CDR3 is built from 13 residues. CDR3 nucleotides: TGTGCCAGCAGCTCGACAGGGTTTTGGGAGCAGTACTTC. Amino acid sequence: CASSSTGFWEQYF.

Only a few counts were recorded for this clonotype. This rearrangement joins TRBV10-3 to TRBJ2-2; 9 nucleotides align to TRBD1. Looked up from germline, CDR1 is ENHRY and CDR2 is SYGVKD. The CDR3 covers 14 residues. The trim removed 6 bases at V and 6 bases at J, leaving 5 bases unmatched. CDR3 nucleotide sequence: TGTGCCATCAGCGGACAGGGGCAGTCCGGGGAGCTGTTTTTT. Translated, it gives CAISGQGQSGELFF.

This chain uses TRBV12-3 or TRBV12-4 with TRBJ2-5; the D call may be TRBD1 or TRBD2 (5 bases each). V dropped 5 bases and J dropped 5 bases, with 18 bases sitting between them. The CDR3 sequence is 15 residues long. For the CDR3, the DNA is TGTGCCAGCAGTACCGCCGGGACCAAGAGGGAGACCCAGTACTTC. As protein: CASSTAGTKRETQYF.

The CDR3 nucleotides are TGCAGTGCTAGGTCAAGTAGAGAGACCCAGTACTTC. Translating it yields CSARSSRETQYF. The rearrangement joins TRBV20-1 to TRBJ2-5; no firm D call. The CDR3 loop spans 12 amino acids. Germline-derived CDR1 and CDR2 are DFQATT and SNEGSKA (reference sequence). V lost 3 bases and J lost 4, with 9 bases in between.

This clonotype was picked up many times. The chain recombines TRBV20-1 with TRBJ2-1; D not resolved. The CDR3 has 13 residues. Germline V gene lookup returns CDR1 DFQATT and CDR2 SNEGSKA (reference sequence). Trimming left V 1 base short and J 5 bases short, with 9 bases between. The CDR3 sequence is CSARALADNEQFF. CDR3 bases: TGCAGTGCTAGAGCCCTTGCCGACAATGAGCAGTTCTTC.

V and J are TRBV20-1 and TRBJ1-1; 7 bases are a match to TRBD1. The V segment lost 3 bases and the J segment 4 bases; nucleotides outside the gene matches: 2. The CDR3 is 12 residues long. Germline CDR1 reads DFQATT; CDR2 reads SNEGSKA (reference sequence). The DNA for the CDR3 is TGCAGTGCTAGTGACAGGGCCACTGAAGCTTTCTTT. Translated, it gives CSASDRATEAFF.

V is TRBV6-5 and J is TRBJ2-5; 7 bases align to TRBD2. Per the germline V gene, CDR1 is MNHEY and CDR2 is SVGAGI. This CDR3 is built from 16 residues. V trimming: 3 bases; J trimming: 7 bases; junction bases outside the gene matches: 14. Here the CDR3 DNA reads TGTGCCAGCAGTTATCTCCCGGGACTAAAGGGAGTGACCCAGTACTTC. As protein: CASSYLPGLKGVTQYF.

This chain links TRBV7-6 with TRBJ2-5; D is uncertain. This CDR3 is 13 amino acids long. CDR1 and CDR2 (germline): SGHVS, FNYEAQ. V gave up 3 bases and J gave up 2 bases, with 7 bases separating them. CDR3 region: CASSFAFQETQYF. CDR3 coding DNA: TGTGCCAGCAGCTTTGCCTTTCAAGAGACCCAGTACTTC.

The rearrangement uses TRBV2 and TRBJ2-7; D is ambiguous. Trimming left V 6 bases short and J 7 bases short, with 10 bases between. This CDR3 contains 11 residues. The V gene's germline CDR1 is SNHLY and CDR2 FYNNEI. CDR3 bases: TGTGCCAGCAGGGAATCAGGAGAGCAGTACTTC. As protein: CASRESGEQYF.

The V gene is TRBV28, the J gene TRBJ2-7, with 7 bases lining up with TRBD1. In germline, CDR1 is MDHEN, CDR2 SYDVKM. The CDR3 runs to 17 residues. The ends lost 2 bases at V and 0 bases at J; junction bases unmatched: 10. CDR3 region: CASSLKRGQRISYEQYF. CDR3 DNA sequence: TGTGCCAGCAGTTTAAAAAGGGGACAGCGGATCTCCTACGAGCAGTACTTC.

This clonotype has more than one count but fewer than ten. The V call is TRBV5-1, the J call TRBJ1-2, with no clear D. Trimming cost V 4 bases and J 4 bases, with 11 bases left between them. This CDR3 contains 13 residues. Germline V CDR1 and CDR2: SGHRS, YFSETQ. In DNA form, the CDR3 reads TGCGCCAGCAGCGACGGGGAATTCTATGGCTACACCTTC. Translated, it gives CASSDGEFYGYTF.

V usage is TRBV11-3 and J usage is TRBJ2-5; 15 bases line up with TRBD2. Germline V lookup: CDR1 SGHNT, CDR2 YENEEA. The CDR3 runs to 16 residues. V was pared by 5 bases and J by 5 bases, with 6 bases of the junction left unmatched. CDR3 nucleotide sequence: TGTGCCAGCAGCCCCGGACTAGCGGGAGGGCCGGAGACCCAGTACTTC. Encoded protein: CASSPGLAGGPETQYF.

The chain is built from TRBV27 and TRBJ1-1; D perhaps matches TRBD1 (6 bases). Trimming cost V 5 bases and J 6 bases, with 13 bases left between them. This CDR3 is built from 13 residues. Germline values: CDR1 MNHEY, CDR2 SMNVEV (reference sequence). The DNA of the CDR3 is TGTGCCAGCAGTAAAAGACAGGTATCTGAAGCTTTCTTT. This gives the protein CASSKRQVSEAFF.

V and J are TRBV7-2 and TRBJ2-3; TRBD1 aligns across 8 bases. Looked up from germline, CDR1 is SGHTA and CDR2 is FQGNSA. The CDR3 covers 14 residues. The V segment lost 7 bases and the J segment 9 bases; nucleotides outside the gene matches: 12. The CDR3 reads CASTKEQGVSTQYF. The CDR3 DNA reads as TGTGCCAGCACGAAGGAACAGGGGGTATCGACGCAGTATTTT. The variable domain in full, with the rest retrieved from reference TRBV7-2 and TRBJ2-3, is GAGVSQSPSNKVTEKGKDVELRCDPISGHTALYWYRQSLGQGLEFLIYFQGNSAPDKSGLPSDRFSAERTGGSVSTLTIQRTQQEDSAVYLCASTKEQGVSTQYFGPGTRLTVL.

At least ten counts were recorded for this clonotype. The chain is built from TRBV5-1 and TRBJ2-3; D possibly corresponds to TRBD2 (5 bases). V lost 1 base and J 3 bases, leaving 9 bases between the germline ends. Germline CDR1 SGHRS, CDR2 YFSETQ. This CDR3 comprises 14 residues. The CDR3 DNA reads as TGCGCCAGCAGCTTGCAACTAGGTACAGATACGCAGTATTTT. Translating gives CASSLQLGTDTQYF.

A few counts support this clonotype. V and J are TRBV27 and TRBJ2-1, with a tentative D call TRBD1 (5 bases). Germline CDR1 is MNHEY and CDR2 is SMNVEV (reference sequence). With 3 bases removed from V and 10 bases from J, the gap between germline ends came to 10 bases. The CDR3 is made up of 12 amino acids. The CDR3 here is CASSLADTEQFF. The CDR3 nucleotides are TGTGCCAGCAGTTTGGCGGACACAGAGCAGTTCTTC.